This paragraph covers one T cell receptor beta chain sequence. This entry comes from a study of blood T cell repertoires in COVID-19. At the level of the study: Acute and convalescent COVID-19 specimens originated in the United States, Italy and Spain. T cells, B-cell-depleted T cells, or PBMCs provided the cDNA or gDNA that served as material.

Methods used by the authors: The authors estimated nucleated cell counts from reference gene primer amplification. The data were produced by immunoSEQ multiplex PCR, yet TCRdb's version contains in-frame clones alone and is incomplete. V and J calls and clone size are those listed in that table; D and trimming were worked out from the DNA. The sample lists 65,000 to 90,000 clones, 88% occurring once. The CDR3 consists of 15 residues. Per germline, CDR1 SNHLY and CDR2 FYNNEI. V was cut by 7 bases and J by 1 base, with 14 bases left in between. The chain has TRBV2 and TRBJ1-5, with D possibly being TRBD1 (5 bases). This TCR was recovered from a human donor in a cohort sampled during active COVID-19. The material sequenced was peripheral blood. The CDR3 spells CASKGAVGSNQPQHF. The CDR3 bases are TGTGCCAGCAAAGGGGCAGTTGGGAGCAATCAGCCCCAGCATTTT.